This T cell receptor (beta chain) came from a study of T cell responses to AZD1222 COVID-19 vaccine. V shed 2 bases, J shed 7 bases, and the junction held 8 bases outside the gene matches. CDR1 is MNHEY, CDR2 SVGAGI, per germline. The CDR3 spans 15 residues. Method: immunoSEQ multiplex PCR; TCRdb's copy keeps in-frame clones and lacks some. The sample has 130,000 to 150,000 clones, roughly nine tenths seen once; the top ten hold approximately 1.5%. The chain combines TRBV6-5 with TRBJ2-7; 10 bases agree with TRBD2. This sequence was found in an adult in good health. The specimen comprised peripheral blood, sampled on day 0 of AZD1222 vaccination. The DNA of the CDR3 is TGTGCCAGCAGTTACACTAGCGGGGCTTTAGGGGAGCAGTACTTC. Encoded protein: CASSYTSGALGEQYF.